These 5 T cell receptor beta chains were sequenced from one sample in a study of cytomegalovirus exposure and HLA in healthy donors. Researchers ran the PCR with 60 Vbeta and 13 Jbeta primers. The table came from immunoSEQ multiplex PCR; TCRdb's copy has only in-frame clones and leaves some out. The sample holds approximately 130,000 clones; approximately 82% are singletons and the top ten take around 3%. Sequencing input: PBMCs. All receptors come from a boy aged 2 to 10 in good health and CMV-seronegative.

The chain recombines TRBV2 with TRBJ2-1; 9 positions agree with TRBD2. Germline CDR1 and CDR2: SNHLY and FYNNEI. This CDR3 has 16 amino acids. The trim removed 1 base at V and 9 bases at J, leaving 10 bases unmatched. In DNA form, the CDR3 reads TGTGCCAGCAGTGAAGTCGGCGGGGGGGCCTATGGTGAGCAGTTCTTC. Protein sequence: CASSEVGGGAYGEQFF.

The chain couples TRBV5-4 to TRBJ1-2; D is unresolved. Germline loops: CDR1 SGHNT, CDR2 YYREEE (reference sequence). The CDR3 has 13 residues. Trimming removed 1 base at V and 0 bases at J, with 4 bases between. This chain's CDR3 is CASSLTANYGYTF. The CDR3 DNA is TGTGCCAGCAGCTTGACGGCTAACTATGGCTACACCTTC.

The J gene is TRBJ1-4, the V gene TRBV7-2; 7 bases agree with TRBD1. The CDR3 is 14 amino acids. Germline V gene sequence: CDR1 SGHTA, CDR2 FQGNSA. The trim removed 1 base at V and 7 bases at J, leaving 3 bases unmatched. The CDR3 loop reads CASSLETGFEKLFF. For the CDR3, the DNA is TGTGCCAGCAGCTTAGAGACAGGGTTTGAAAAACTGTTTTTT.

The chain recombines TRBV5-1 with TRBJ1-1; TRBD1 aligns across 7 bases. V lost 4 bases, J lost 1 base, and 10 bases stayed unmatched. Germline V gene data show CDR1 as SGHRS and CDR2 as YFSETQ. The length of the CDR3 is 16 residues. The CDR3 reads CASSHGWTGPNTEAFF. The CDR3 DNA sequence: TGCGCCAGCAGCCATGGATGGACAGGCCCGAACACTGAAGCTTTCTTT. The entire variable domain, with the rest obtained from reference TRBV5-1 and TRBJ1-1, is as follows: KAGVTQTPRYLIKTRGQQVTLSCSPISGHRSVSWYQQTPGQGLQFLFEYFSETQRNKGNFPGRFSGRQFSNSRSEMNVSTLELGDSALYLCASSHGWTGPNTEAFFGQGTRLTVV.

The chain employs TRBV5-1 and TRBJ1-2, with 9 positions matching TRBD1. CDR1 is SGHRS and CDR2 is YFSETQ in the germline V gene. The V segment lost 2 bases and the J segment 6 bases; nucleotides outside the gene matches: 14. The CDR3 sequence is 17 residues long. CDR3 sequence (DNA): TGCGCCAGCAGCTTAGCCAACAGGGGGCAAATTATAGATGGCTACACCTTC. Its translation is CASSLANRGQIIDGYTF.